These 19 T cell receptor beta chains were sequenced from one sample in a study of blood T cell repertoires in COVID-19. TCRdb's copy holds only in-frame clones and misses some; the assay was immunoSEQ multiplex PCR. This table has some 100,000 clones, 85% appearing once. Sequences were obtained from peripheral blood. The source is a woman aged 70-85 years with active or convalescent COVID-19.

This CDR3 reads CASSLLDRTGPYGYTF. CDR3 coding DNA: TGTGCCAGCAGCCTCTTAGATAGGACAGGGCCCTATGGCTACACCTTC. The chain recombines TRBV7-6 with TRBJ1-2, with TRBD1 matching over 8 bases. V trimming: 5 bases; J trimming: 4 bases; junction bases outside the gene matches: 12. CDR3 length: 16 amino acids. Germline V gives CDR1 SGHVS, CDR2 FNYEAQ. The full variable domain, completed using reference TRBV7-6 and TRBJ1-2, is GAGVSQSPRYKVTKRGQDVALRCDPISGHVSLYWYRQALGQGPEFLTYFNYEAQQDKSGLPNDRFSAERPEGSISTLTIQRTEQRDSAMYRCASSLLDRTGPYGYTFGSGTRLTVV.

This clone was observed a few times. The rearrangement uses TRBV5-6 and TRBJ1-5; tentatively, D is TRBD1 (5 bases). The CDR3 spans 16 residues. V was cut by 5 bases and J by 0 bases, with 15 bases left in between. Germline assignment: CDR1 SGHDT and CDR2 YYEEEE. CDR3 protein: CASSTTRQNSNQPQHF. The CDR3 DNA follows: TGTGCCAGCAGTACGACCAGACAGAATAGCAATCAGCCCCAGCATTTT. Full variable domain (outside the CDR3, taken from reference TRBV5-6 and TRBJ1-5): DAGVTQSPTHLIKTRGQQVTLRCSPKSGHDTVSWYQQALGQGPQFIFQYYEEEERQRGNFPDRFSGHQFPNYSSELNVNALLLGDSALYLCASSTTRQNSNQPQHFGDGTRLSIL.

This clone was detected only a few times. The rearrangement links TRBV24-1 to TRBJ2-7, with unresolved D. Trimming took off 4 bases at V and 2 bases at J, with 17 bases between the two ends. The CDR3 has 16 residues. Germline CDR1 reads KGHDR; CDR2 reads SFDVKD. The CDR3 DNA sequence: TGTGCCACCAGTGACCAGGCCGATAATAATCCCTACGAGCAGTACTTC. Amino acids: CATSDQADNNPYEQYF.

The chain links TRBV3-1 (or the pseudogene TRBV3-2) to TRBJ1-2; D perhaps matches TRBD1 (5 bases). Trimming took 4 bases from V and 2 from J, leaving 17 bases between them. The CDR3 loop spans 16 amino acids. From germline, CDR1 is LGHDT and CDR2 YNNKEL (reference sequence). CDR3 DNA sequence: TGTGCCAGCAGCCTAAGGAGGGGTCAGGGAAACTATGGCTACACCTTC. Its protein is CASSLRRGQGNYGYTF.

CDR3 sequence reads: CASSLRAGVDEQYF. The CDR3 nucleotides are TGTGCCAGCAGCTTAAGGGCGGGGGTCGACGAGCAGTACTTC. The gene calls are TRBV7-2 and TRBJ2-7, with 7 bases aligning to TRBD2. Germline V gene lookup returns CDR1 SGHTA and CDR2 FQGNSA. V lost 2 bases and J lost 5; bases outside the gene matches: 6. The CDR3 has 14 residues.

The chain combines TRBV7-2 with TRBJ1-2; D call uncertain. Trimming took 5 bases from V and 0 from J, leaving 13 bases between them. This CDR3 region has 15 residues. Germline CDR1 and CDR2: SGHTA and FQGNSA. This CDR3 is CASSPRTRSNYGYTF. CDR3 nucleotides: TGTGCCAGCAGCCCCAGGACTAGGTCTAACTATGGCTACACCTTC.

The chain uses TRBV5-1 and TRBJ2-2; D uncertain. The CDR3 extends over 15 amino acids. The germline V gene encodes CDR1 SGHRS and CDR2 YFSETQ. Trimming took 2 bases from V and 0 from J, leaving 8 bases between them. CDR3 residues: CASSFTEPNTGELFF. Written as DNA, the CDR3 is TGCGCCAGCAGCTTCACAGAGCCGAACACCGGGGAGCTGTTTTTT.

This chain uses TRBV5-1 with TRBJ1-4; 11 positions agree with TRBD1. V was clipped by 5 bases and J by 10 bases; unmatched bases: 10. The CDR3 runs to 15 residues. Germline CDR1 reads SGHRS; CDR2 reads YFSETQ. The CDR3 region is CASSSSGTGGGKLFF. The CDR3 nucleotides are TGCGCCAGCAGTTCCTCCGGGACAGGGGGGGGAAAACTGTTTTTT.

This clone was observed a handful of times. J is TRBJ2-1 and V is TRBV5-4, with a possible D match to TRBD2 (5 bases). Per germline, CDR1 SGHNT and CDR2 YYREEE (reference sequence). V was pared by 2 bases and J by 1 base, with 10 bases between. There are 15 residues in the CDR3. The CDR3 DNA reads TGTGCCAGCAGCTTCCCACTAGGATCCTACAATGAGCAGTTCTTC. It yields the protein CASSFPLGSYNEQFF.

The chain has TRBV18 and TRBJ2-1, with D unclear. The germline gives CDR1 KGHSH, CDR2 LQKENI. V dropped 0 bases and J dropped 2 bases, with 8 bases sitting between them. The CDR3 contains 15 residues. This CDR3 reads CASSPPRTTYNEQFF. The CDR3 nucleotides are TGTGCCAGCTCACCACCGCGTACGACCTACAATGAGCAGTTCTTC.

This clone has a handful of counts. The V and J genes are TRBV3-1 (or the pseudogene TRBV3-2) and TRBJ2-2; 7 bases fit TRBD1. Per germline, CDR1 LGHDT and CDR2 YNNKEL (reference sequence). Trimming took 2 bases from V and 6 from J; bases not matched to a gene: 9. The CDR3 has 16 amino acids. CDR3 protein: CASSQSAYRGPGELFF. CDR3 DNA sequence: TGTGCCAGCAGCCAATCGGCATACAGGGGACCCGGGGAGCTGTTTTTT.

V is TRBV19 and J is TRBJ1-2; TRBD1 matches 12 bases. With V trimmed by 5 bases and J by 8 bases, 12 bases remained unmatched. The CDR3 is 16 amino acids. Germline V gene lookup returns CDR1 LNHDA and CDR2 SQIVND (reference sequence). CDR3 DNA sequence: TGTGCCAGTAGTCCCGGGACAGGGGGCCCCGAGGGGGGCTACACCTTC. This translates into CASSPGTGGPEGGYTF.

The chain recombines TRBV28 with TRBJ2-7; no definite D call. V was pared by 5 bases and J by 3 bases, with 11 bases between. CDR1 MDHEN and CDR2 SYDVKM come from the germline V gene. This CDR3 has 13 residues. CDR3 bases: TGTGCCAGCAGTCCGACTCTCTACTACGAGCAGTACTTC. Amino acid sequence: CASSPTLYYEQYF.

The V gene is TRBV19, the J gene TRBJ2-3; 9 nucleotides match TRBD1. V lost 6 bases, J lost 7 bases, and 5 bases stayed unmatched. The germline CDR1 and CDR2 sequences are LNHDA and SQIVND (reference sequence). The CDR3 is 13 residues long. CDR3 coding DNA: TGTGCCAGTAGGGGGACAGGGTCGAATACGCAGTATTTT. Its translation: CASRGTGSNTQYF.

This sequence joins TRBV27 and TRBJ2-7; tentative D call: TRBD1 (6 bases). The CDR3 has 15 amino acids. In germline, CDR1 is MNHEY, CDR2 SMNVEV (reference sequence). Trimming removed 7 bases from V and 0 bases from J, with 16 bases in between. The CDR3 nucleotides are TGTGCCAGCAATCCGCCGGGACAACCCTCCTACGAGCAGTACTTC. Translated, it gives CASNPPGQPSYEQYF.

The chain is built from TRBV5-6 and TRBJ1-6; 7 bases are a match to TRBD1. CDR3 length equals 16 residues. Looked up from germline, CDR1 is SGHDT and CDR2 is YYEEEE. J lost 7 bases, V lost 4 bases, and 11 bases had no gene match. CDR3 region: CASSPLRDSENSPLHF. CDR3 nucleotides: TGTGCCAGCAGCCCACTCCGGGACAGCGAAAATTCACCCCTCCACTTT.

The gene calls are TRBV28 and TRBJ1-2, with TRBD1 matching 10 bases. Germline V CDR1 and CDR2: MDHEN, SYDVKM. The CDR3 is made up of 14 amino acids. Trimming removed 6 bases from V and 8 bases from J; junction bases left unmatched: 9. The CDR3 nucleotides are TGTGCCAGCAGCGGAGACAGGGGGCGCCGAGGCTACACCTTC. Translating gives CASSGDRGRRGYTF.

The chain employs TRBV5-1 and TRBJ2-2, with D possibly TRBD2 on 6 matching bases. Trimming left V 4 bases short and J 2 bases short, with 9 bases between. This CDR3 comprises 14 residues. Germline V CDR1 and CDR2: SGHRS, YFSETQ. This CDR3 reads CASSVSGNTGELFF. The CDR3 nucleotides read TGCGCCAGCAGCGTTAGCGGCAACACCGGGGAGCTGTTTTTT.

This chain joins TRBV28 and TRBJ2-1; 9 nucleotides line up with TRBD2. Unmatched junction bases numbered 14, after V lost 6 bases and J lost 5 bases. The germline V gene encodes CDR1 MDHEN and CDR2 SYDVKM. The CDR3 is 17 residues long. CDR3 amino acids: CASRRAPYSGGNNEQFF. In DNA, the CDR3 is TGTGCCAGCAGACGGGCCCCTTATAGCGGGGGCAACAATGAGCAGTTCTTC.